This T cell receptor (beta chain) is drawn from a study of T cells in localized non-small cell lung cancer. The CDR3 loop spans 11 amino acids. The V gene's germline CDR1 is SGHTS and CDR2 YDEGEE. V was pared by 4 bases and J by 7 bases, with 8 bases between. Repertoires were generated with immunoSEQ multiplex PCR, while TCRdb's copy carries only in-frame clones and drops some. This sample has roughly 66,000 clones; roughly 88% occur once, and the top ten carry about 2.1%. Whole-study results and caveats: Exceeding tumor, uninvolved adjacent lung had the highest T cell clonality. There were a median around 53 of the top 100 tumor clones appearing in adjacent lung.

Concerning this clone: Its antigen is not identified.

This specimen was peripheral blood, taken before any cancer treatment. This receptor was taken from a woman between 35 and 70 years old with stage I lung adenocarcinoma. The chain has TRBV5-8 and TRBJ2-5; a weak D match, TRBD1 (6 bases). The CDR3 DNA sequence: TGTGCCAGCAGCGTACAGGGGACCCAGTACTTC. Protein product: CASSVQGTQYF.